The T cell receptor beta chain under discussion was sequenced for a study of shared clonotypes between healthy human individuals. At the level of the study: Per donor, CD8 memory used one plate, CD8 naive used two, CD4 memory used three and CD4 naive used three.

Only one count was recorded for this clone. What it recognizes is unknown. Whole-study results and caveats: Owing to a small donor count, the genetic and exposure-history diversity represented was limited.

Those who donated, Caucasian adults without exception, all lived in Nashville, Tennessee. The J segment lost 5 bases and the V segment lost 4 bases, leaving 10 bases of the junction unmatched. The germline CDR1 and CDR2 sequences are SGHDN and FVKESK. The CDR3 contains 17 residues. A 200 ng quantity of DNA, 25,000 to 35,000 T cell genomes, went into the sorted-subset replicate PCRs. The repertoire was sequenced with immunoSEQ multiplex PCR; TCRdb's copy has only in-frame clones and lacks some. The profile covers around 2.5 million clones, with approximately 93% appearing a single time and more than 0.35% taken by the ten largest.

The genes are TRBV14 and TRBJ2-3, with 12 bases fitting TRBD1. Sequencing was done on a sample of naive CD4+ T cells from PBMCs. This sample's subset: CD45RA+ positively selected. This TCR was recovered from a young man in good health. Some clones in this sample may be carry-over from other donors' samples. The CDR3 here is CASSPWGQGAREDTQYF. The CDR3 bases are TGTGCCAGCAGCCCCTGGGGACAGGGGGCGCGAGAAGATACGCAGTATTTT.